This TCR beta chain was found in a study of T cell repertoires in aging, cancer and after chemotherapy. Study at large: The full dataset contained around 10 million TCR reads.

TRB rearrangements spanning V, D and J were amplified using mixed TRB-A/B primers. TCRdb passed the multiplex PCR reads through MiXCR, listing each CDR3 protein once. The sample lists under 4,500 distinct CDR3 sequences; over 25% were seen once. This clonotype appeared a few times. CDR3 length: 16 residues. The germline V and J ends were trimmed by 5 bases and 7 bases, with 21 bases remaining between them. Germline CDR1 is MNHNS and CDR2 is SASEGT. Amplification of TCR beta used genomic DNA extracted from peripheral blood. The chain combines TRBV6-1 with TRBJ2-1; maybe TRBD1 (6 bases). This clonotype was sampled from a human donor in good health. The sequenced sample was blood. CDR3 amino acids: CASSPSGQLQGNEQFF. In DNA form, the CDR3 reads TGTGCCAGCAGTCCCTCTGGACAGCTTCAGGGAAATGAGCAGTTCTTC.